This T cell receptor beta chain emerged from a study of radiation and T cells in renal cell carcinoma. The CDR3 length is 15 residues. The V segment lost 5 bases and the J segment 5 bases; nucleotides outside the gene matches: 11. CDR1 and CDR2 from the germline V gene are GTSNPN and SVGIG (reference sequence). Time point defined: blood 4 weeks post-SBRT, at nephrectomy. Treatment given: 15 Gy SBRT to primary tumor, nephrectomy 4 weeks later. Using immunoSEQ multiplex PCR, the repertoire was profiled, and TCRdb retains in-frame clones only, with some absent. This table holds about 78,000 clones, 80% to 90% found once.

Here the sequenced sample was blood, taken from a patient whose treatment included radiotherapy and nephrectomy. The sequence came from a woman between 70 and 85 years old with renal cell carcinoma. V usage is TRBV30 and J usage is TRBJ1-5; TRBD1 matches at 8 bases. The CDR3 is CAWARTGTGDQPQHF. CDR3 nucleotide sequence: TGTGCCTGGGCTAGAACCGGGACAGGAGATCAGCCCCAGCATTTT.